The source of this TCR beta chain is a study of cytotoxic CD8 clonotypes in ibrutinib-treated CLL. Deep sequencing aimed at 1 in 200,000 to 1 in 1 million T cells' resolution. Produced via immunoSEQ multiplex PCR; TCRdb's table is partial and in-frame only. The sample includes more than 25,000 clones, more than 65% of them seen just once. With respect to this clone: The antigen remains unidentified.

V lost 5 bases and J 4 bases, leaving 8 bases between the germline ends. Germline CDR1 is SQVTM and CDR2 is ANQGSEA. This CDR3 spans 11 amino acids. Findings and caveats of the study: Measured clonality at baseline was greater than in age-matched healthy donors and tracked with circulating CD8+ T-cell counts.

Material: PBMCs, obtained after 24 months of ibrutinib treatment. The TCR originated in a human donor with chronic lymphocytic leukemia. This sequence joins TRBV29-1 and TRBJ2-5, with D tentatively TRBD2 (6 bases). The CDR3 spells CSVRLGETQYF. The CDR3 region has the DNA TGCAGCGTTCGACTAGGAGAGACCCAGTACTTC.